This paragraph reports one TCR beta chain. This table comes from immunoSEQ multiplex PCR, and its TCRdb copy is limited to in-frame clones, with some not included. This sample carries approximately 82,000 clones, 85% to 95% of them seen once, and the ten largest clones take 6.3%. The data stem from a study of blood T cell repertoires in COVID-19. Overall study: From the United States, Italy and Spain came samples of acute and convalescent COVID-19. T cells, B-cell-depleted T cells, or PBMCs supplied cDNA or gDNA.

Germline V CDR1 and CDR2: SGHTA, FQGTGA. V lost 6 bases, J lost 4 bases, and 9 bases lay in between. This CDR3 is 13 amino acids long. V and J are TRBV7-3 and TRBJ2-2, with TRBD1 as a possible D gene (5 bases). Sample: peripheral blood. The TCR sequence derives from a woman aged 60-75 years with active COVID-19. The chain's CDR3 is CASSPGITGELFF. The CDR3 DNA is TGTGCCAGCAGTCCAGGGATCACCGGGGAGCTGTTTTTT.